These 14 T cell receptor beta chains came from one sample sequenced in a study of beta chain features in type 1 diabetes. General study findings and limits: Moderate yet significant TCRB CDR3 shortening was seen in Type 1 diabetes patients in all four CD4+ subsets.

Their specific antigens are unknown. All of the isolated RNA was reverse transcribed, so expressed TCRB transcripts were sequenced. Assay used: immunoSEQ multiplex PCR; TCRdb lists only in-frame clones, some missing. The sample contains under 300,000 clones, roughly 14% of which appear only once. The sequencing sample was made of naive CD4+ T cells from blood. These receptors were collected from a man younger than 40 with type 1 diabetes.

This clone occurred a few times. The gene calls are TRBV11-2 and TRBJ2-6; tentatively, D is TRBD1 (7 bases). This CDR3 region has 17 residues. V lost 7 bases to trimming and J lost 0 bases, with 16 bases between them. Germline CDR1 SGHAT, CDR2 FQNNGV. In DNA, the CDR3 is TGTGCCAGCATCGTCGGAGGGGGCGGCTCTGGGGCCAACGTCCTGACTTTC. This codes for CASIVGGGGSGANVLTF. Full variable domain (missing parts from reference TRBV11-2 and TRBJ2-6): EAGVAQSPRYKIIEKRQSVAFWCNPISGHATLYWYQQILGQGPKLLIQFQNNGVVDDSQLPKDRFSAERLKGVDSTLKIQPAKLEDSAVYLCASIVGGGGSGANVLTFGAGSRLTVL.

The V gene is TRBV29-1, the J gene TRBJ2-6, with 8 bases matching TRBD1. Germline CDR1 and CDR2: SQVTM and ANQGSEA. This CDR3 region has 19 residues. V was pared by 4 bases and J by 4 bases, with 18 bases of the junction left unmatched. The CDR3 DNA is TGCAGCGTTGCCCCTAGCAGGGGGCCGTCTCTGTCCGGGGCCAACGTCCTGACTTTC. Residues: CSVAPSRGPSLSGANVLTF.

This clone was observed a handful of times. This specimen includes other DNA sequences encoding the same CDR3. The chain couples TRBV5-1 to TRBJ2-6; D may be TRBD1 (5 bases). The CDR3 contains 15 residues. The germline gives CDR1 SGHRS, CDR2 YFSETQ. Between the trimmed V and J ends, which lost 0 bases and 4 bases, there was a span of 8 bases. The chain's CDR3 is CASSLEGSGANVLTF. The CDR3 DNA sequence: TGCGCCAGCAGCTTGGAGGGGTCCGGGGCCAACGTCCTGACTTTC.

This clone was observed a handful of times. The rearrangement links TRBV5-1 to TRBJ2-3, with unresolved D. The germline V gene has CDR1 SGHRS and CDR2 YFSETQ. V dropped 4 bases and J dropped 2 bases, with 14 bases sitting between them. CDR3 length: 15 residues. The DNA of the CDR3 is TGCGCCAGCAGCCCTCCGAGGTCTAACACAGATACGCAGTATTTT. Residues: CASSPPRSNTDTQYF.

The V call is TRBV30, the J call TRBJ1-1; TRBD1 aligns across 7 bases. Germline V gene lookup returns CDR1 GTSNPN and CDR2 SVGIG (reference sequence). This CDR3 contains 12 residues. With V trimmed by 2 bases and J by 6 bases, 3 bases remained unmatched. The chain's CDR3 is CAWSKGGPEAFF. The CDR3 DNA follows: TGTGCCTGGAGTAAAGGGGGCCCTGAAGCTTTCTTT. The full variable domain, in which reference TRBV30 and TRBJ1-1 provide the parts outside the CDR3, is SQTIHQWPATLVQPVGSPLSLECTVEGTSNPNLYWYRQAAGRGLQLLFYSVGIGQISSEVPQNLSASRPQDRQFILSSKKLLLSDSGFYLCAWSKGGPEAFFGQGTRLTVV.

The V call is TRBV2, the J call TRBJ1-2; 8 bases are shared with TRBD1. The V and J ends lost 3 bases and 4 bases, in that order; junction bases with no gene match: 7. CDR3 size: 15 residues. Germline loops: CDR1 SNHLY, CDR2 FYNNEI. The CDR3 here is CASSEAGGPGYGYTF. CDR3 coding DNA: TGTGCCAGCAGTGAGGCAGGGGGCCCTGGCTATGGCTACACCTTC.

This clone was counted a few times. The chain couples TRBV11-2 to TRBJ2-1; D gene unclear. Germline V gene sequence: CDR1 SGHAT, CDR2 FQNNGV. Trimming pared 1 base from V and 8 bases from J, leaving 9 bases between. There are 13 residues in the CDR3. The CDR3 sequence is CASSLGLFDEQFF. The CDR3 region has the DNA TGTGCCAGCAGCTTAGGGCTGTTCGATGAGCAGTTCTTC.

This clone was counted between two and nine times. The junction differs from germline at one of its ends, possibly a read error. The V call is TRBV7-2, the J call TRBJ2-1; D remains ambiguous. The CDR3 runs to 11 residues. The germline V gene has CDR1 SGHTA and CDR2 FQGNSA. The CDR3 here is CASSPYDEQFF. CDR3 nucleotide sequence: TGTGCCAGCAGCCCCTACGATGAGCAGTTCTTC.

The chain carries TRBV4-1 and TRBJ1-5; 8 nucleotides align to TRBD1. From germline, CDR1 is MGHRA and CDR2 YSYEKL. The CDR3 is made up of 13 amino acids. V dropped 3 bases and J dropped 6; count of bases not matched to a gene: 1. CDR3 nucleotides: TGCGCCAGCAGCCACCAGGGGGCTCAGCCCCAGCATTTT. Translation gives CASSHQGAQPQHF.

With respect to this clone: Compared with germline, one end of the junction differs, possibly owing to a read error. This chain joins TRBV6-6 and TRBJ1-5, with 9 nucleotides matching TRBD1. CDR1 is MNHNY, CDR2 SVGAGI, per germline (reference sequence). This CDR3 is 15 amino acids long. CDR3 coding DNA: TGTGCCAGCAGTAGGGACAGGGTTAGCATTCAGCCCCAGCATTTT. Protein product: CASSRDRVSIQPQHF.

The chain is built from TRBV27 and TRBJ1-2, with D perhaps matching TRBD1 (6 bases). The germline V gene encodes CDR1 MNHEY and CDR2 SMNVEV (reference sequence). The V end lost 2 bases, the J end lost 8 bases, and 12 bases lay between the germline ends. This CDR3 comprises 13 residues. As DNA, the CDR3 is TGTGCCAGCAGTTTACGGGGGGCGCAGGGCTACACCTTC. The encoded protein is CASSLRGAQGYTF.

The genes are TRBV7-2 and TRBJ2-7, with 9 bases that match TRBD1. The trim removed 6 bases at V and 1 base at J, leaving 10 bases unmatched. The length of the CDR3 is 16 residues. Germline V gives CDR1 SGHTA, CDR2 FQGNSA. CDR3 sequence: CASRPPSGTGSYEQYF. The CDR3 nucleotides are TGTGCCAGCAGGCCCCCGTCCGGGACAGGGTCCTACGAGCAGTACTTC.

This sequence joins TRBV6-1 and TRBJ1-5; 9 positions agree with TRBD1. Germline trimming cut 6 bases from V and 0 bases from J; bases unmatched to any gene: 3. Germline loops: CDR1 MNHNS, CDR2 SASEGT. The CDR3 runs to 15 residues. The CDR3 DNA reads TGTGCCAGCAGACAGGGGGCGTCTAGCAATCAGCCCCAGCATTTT. As protein: CASRQGASSNQPQHF.

The CDR3 DNA reads as TGTGCCAGCAGTTCCCTGGGAGGGGAAAACACTGAAGCTTTCTTT. This translates into CASSSLGGENTEAFF. The chain joins TRBV27 to TRBJ1-1, with a weak D call TRBD1 (5 bases). The V and J ends lost 4 bases and 2 bases respectively, with 14 bases between them. The CDR3 consists of 15 residues. The germline gives CDR1 MNHEY, CDR2 SMNVEV (reference sequence).